The clone carrying this TCR beta chain has just a few counts. V was trimmed by 5 bases and J by 3 bases, leaving 11 bases between them. Per germline, CDR1 LGHDT and CDR2 YNNKEL (reference sequence). The CDR3 has 14 residues. The data were obtained in a study of blood T cell repertoires in COVID-19. Background on the study: The United States, Italy and Spain supplied acute and convalescent COVID-19 samples. In each case, the material was cDNA or gDNA derived from T cells, B-cell-depleted T cells, or PBMCs.

In the original processing: Reference gene primers were amplified, and this amplification served to estimate nucleated cell counts. Here immunoSEQ multiplex PCR was the method, and the copy in TCRdb shows in-frame clones only, minus some. Clonal size and the V and J genes are those of that table, whereas D and trimming came from the DNA. The data contain approximately 140,000 clones, 80% to 90% of them singletons. The V and J genes are TRBV3-1 (or the pseudogene TRBV3-2) and TRBJ1-5; D is perhaps TRBD1 (6 bases). The clonotype was recovered from an older man with acute or convalescent COVID-19. The sample taken for sequencing was peripheral blood. CDR3 sequence: CASSATGFNQPQHF. The CDR3 DNA follows: TGTGCCAGCAGCGCGACAGGTTTCAATCAGCCCCAGCATTTT.